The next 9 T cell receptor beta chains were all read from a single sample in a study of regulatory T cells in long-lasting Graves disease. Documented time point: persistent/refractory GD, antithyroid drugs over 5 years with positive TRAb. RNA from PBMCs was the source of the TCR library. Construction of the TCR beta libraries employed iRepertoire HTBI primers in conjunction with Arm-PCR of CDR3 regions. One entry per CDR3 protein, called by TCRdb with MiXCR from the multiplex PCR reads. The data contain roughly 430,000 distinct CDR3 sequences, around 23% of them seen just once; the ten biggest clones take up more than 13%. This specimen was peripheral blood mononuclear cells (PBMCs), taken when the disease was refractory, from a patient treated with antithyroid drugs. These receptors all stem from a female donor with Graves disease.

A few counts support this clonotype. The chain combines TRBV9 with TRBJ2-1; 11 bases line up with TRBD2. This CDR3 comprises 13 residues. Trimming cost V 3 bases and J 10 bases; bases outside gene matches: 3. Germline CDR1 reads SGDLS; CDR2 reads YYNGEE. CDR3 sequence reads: CASSARTSGEQFF. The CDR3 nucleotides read TGTGCCAGCAGCGCCCGGACTAGCGGGGAGCAGTTCTTC. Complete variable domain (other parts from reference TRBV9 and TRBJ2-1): DSGVTQTPKHLITATGQRVTLRCSPRSGDLSVYWYQQSLDQGLQFLIQYYNGEERAKGNILERFSAQQFPDLHSELNLSSLELGDSALYFCASSARTSGEQFFGPGTRLTVL.

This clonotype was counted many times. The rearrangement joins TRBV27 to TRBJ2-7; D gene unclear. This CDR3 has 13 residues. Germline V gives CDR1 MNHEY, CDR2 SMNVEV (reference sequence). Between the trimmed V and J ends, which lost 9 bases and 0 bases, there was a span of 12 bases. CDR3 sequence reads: CARSDDISYEQYF. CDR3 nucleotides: TGTGCCAGGTCTGATGATATCTCCTACGAGCAGTACTTC.

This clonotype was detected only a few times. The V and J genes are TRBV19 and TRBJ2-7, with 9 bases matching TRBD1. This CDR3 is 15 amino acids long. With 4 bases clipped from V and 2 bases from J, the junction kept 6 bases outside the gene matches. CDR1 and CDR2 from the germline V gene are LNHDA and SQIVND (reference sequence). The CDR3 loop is CASSTPGTGTYEQYF. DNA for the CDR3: TGTGCCAGTAGTACTCCCGGGACAGGGACCTACGAGCAGTACTTC.

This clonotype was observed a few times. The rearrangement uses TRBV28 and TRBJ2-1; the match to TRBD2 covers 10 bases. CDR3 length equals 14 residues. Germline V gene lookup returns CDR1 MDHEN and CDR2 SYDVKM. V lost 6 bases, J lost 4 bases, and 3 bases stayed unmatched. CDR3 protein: CASRLAGKYNEQFF. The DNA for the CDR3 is TGTGCCAGCAGACTAGCGGGAAAATACAATGAGCAGTTCTTC.

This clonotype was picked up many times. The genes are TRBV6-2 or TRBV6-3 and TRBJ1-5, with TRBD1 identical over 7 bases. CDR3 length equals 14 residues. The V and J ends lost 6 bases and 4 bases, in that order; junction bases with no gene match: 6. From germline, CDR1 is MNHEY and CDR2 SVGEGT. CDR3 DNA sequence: TGTGCCAGCAGCTGGGACAGAGGGAATCAGCCCCAGCATTTT. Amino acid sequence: CASSWDRGNQPQHF.

The DNA for the CDR3 is TGTGCCAGTAGTACTACAGTTGGGAACACTGAAGCTTTCTTT. It codes for CASSTTVGNTEAFF. The chain carries TRBV19 and TRBJ1-1; D unclear. Trimming shortened V by 4 bases and J by 1 base, and 10 bases separated the two germline ends. In germline, CDR1 is LNHDA, CDR2 SQIVND (reference sequence). The CDR3 loop spans 14 amino acids.

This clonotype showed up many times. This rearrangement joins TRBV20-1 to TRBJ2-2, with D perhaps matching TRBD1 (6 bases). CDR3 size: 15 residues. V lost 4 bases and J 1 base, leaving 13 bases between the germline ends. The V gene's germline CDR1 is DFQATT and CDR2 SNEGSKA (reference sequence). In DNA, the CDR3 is TGCAGTGCTATAGGACAGAATCTGAACACCGGGGAGCTGTTTTTT. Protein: CSAIGQNLNTGELFF.

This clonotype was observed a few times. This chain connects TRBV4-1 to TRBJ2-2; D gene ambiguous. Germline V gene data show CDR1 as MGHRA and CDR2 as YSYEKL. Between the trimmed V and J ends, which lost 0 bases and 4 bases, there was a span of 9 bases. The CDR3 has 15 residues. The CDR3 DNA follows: TGCGCCAGCAGCCAAGACTGGCTCATCACCGGGGAGCTGTTTTTT. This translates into CASSQDWLITGELFF.

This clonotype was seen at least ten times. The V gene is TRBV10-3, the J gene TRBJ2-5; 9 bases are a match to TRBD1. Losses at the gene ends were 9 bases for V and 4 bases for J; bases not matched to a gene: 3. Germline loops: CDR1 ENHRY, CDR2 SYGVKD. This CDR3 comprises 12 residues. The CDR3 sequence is CAMGQGGETQYF. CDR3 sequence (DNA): TGTGCCATGGGACAGGGTGGAGAGACCCAGTACTTC.